Listed below are T cell receptor beta chains from one sample, sequenced in a study of cytotoxic CD8 clonotypes in ibrutinib-treated CLL. TCRdb's table, derived via immunoSEQ multiplex PCR, lists solely in-frame clones and lacks some. Among approximately 70,000 clones, around 80% were seen once, and the ten largest hold 7.7%. The sequencing used PBMCs, collected at disease progression, from a patient treated with ibrutinib. These receptors originate from a human donor with chronic lymphocytic leukemia. CDR3s leave out the opening cysteine and the closing phenylalanine or tryptophan.

TRBV6-6	TRBJ2-5	ASRRQGSETQY
TRBV6-5	TRBJ2-7	ASRGLAGDEQY
TRBV9	TRBJ1-1	ASSVRGLNTEAF
TRBV30	TRBJ1-1	AWSVRGEAF
TRBV5-1	TRBJ1-1	ASGRGDRNTEAF
TRBV11-2	TRBJ1-5	ASSLDLGPQH
TRBV29-1	TRBJ2-5	SVAGMPQETQY
TRBV5-1	TRBJ2-7	ASSLAPGVEQY
TRBV5-1	TRBJ2-3	ASSLGQDQDTQY
TRBV18	TRBJ2-7	ASSPPLEGSYEQY
TRBV18	TRBJ1-4	ASSPPAGEREKLF
TRBV28	TRBJ2-5	ASRAPNRGIETQY
TRBV5-1	TRBJ2-7	ASSLRQDSYEQY
TRBV7-3	TRBJ2-1	ASSLERGSEQF